This TCR beta chain was found in a study of T cell changes during pregnancy in multiple sclerosis. Profiled with immunoSEQ multiplex PCR; TCRdb holds only in-frame clones, not every one. The table includes around 100,000 clones, 80% to 95% detected once. CDR3 length: 17 residues. J was trimmed by 7 bases and V by 5 bases; bases with no gene match: 20. CDR1 is MDHEN and CDR2 is SYDVKM in the germline V gene. Sequenced material: peripheral blood, taken after pregnancy. The sequence came from a female donor with multiple sclerosis, enrolled in a pregnancy study. The chain is built from TRBV28 and TRBJ2-7, with TRBD2 matching over 7 bases. The CDR3 loop reads CASSPLKGLRSTNEQYF. The CDR3 DNA is TGTGCCAGCAGTCCACTTAAGGGACTAAGATCTACGAATGAGCAGTACTTC.